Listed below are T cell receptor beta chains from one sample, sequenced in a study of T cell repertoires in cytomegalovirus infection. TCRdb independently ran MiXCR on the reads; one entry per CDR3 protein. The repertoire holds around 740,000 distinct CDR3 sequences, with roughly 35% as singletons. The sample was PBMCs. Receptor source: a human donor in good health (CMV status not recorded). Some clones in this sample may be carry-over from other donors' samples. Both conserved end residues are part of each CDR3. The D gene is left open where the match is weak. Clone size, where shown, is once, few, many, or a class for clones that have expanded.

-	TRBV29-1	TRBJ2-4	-	CSVEDPGIPKNIHYF	TGCAGCGTTGAAGATCCGGGCATACCCAAAAACATTCATTACTTC
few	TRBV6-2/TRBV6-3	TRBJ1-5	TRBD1	CASSYGTGVNQPQHF	TGTGCCAGCAGTTACGGGACAGGGGTCAATCAGCCCCAGCATTTT
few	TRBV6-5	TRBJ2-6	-	CASSPTVSGANVLTF	TGTGCCAGCAGTCCCACAGTCTCTGGGGCCAACGTCCTGACTTTC
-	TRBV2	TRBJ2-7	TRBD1	CASSYPLGQELLYF	TGTGCCAGCAGCTACCCCCTCGGACAGGAGCTCCTGTACTTC
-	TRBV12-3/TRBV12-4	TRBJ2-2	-	CASSLASARTNTGELFF	TGTGCCAGCAGTTTAGCGTCGGCCAGGACGAACACCGGGGAGCTGTTTTTT
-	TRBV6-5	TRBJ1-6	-	CASSYGGLNSPLHF	TGTGCCAGCAGTTACGGCGGACTTAATTCACCCCTCCACTTT
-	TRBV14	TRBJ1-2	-	CASSQVEGFNNYGYTF	TGTGCCAGCAGCCAAGTCGAGGGGTTTAACAACTATGGCTACACCTTC
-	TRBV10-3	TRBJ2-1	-	CAIRKIRGEQFF	TGTGCCATCCGCAAGATAAGAGGTGAGCAGTTCTTC
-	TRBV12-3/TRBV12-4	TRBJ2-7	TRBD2	CASSSRTSVYEQYF	TGTGCCAGCAGTTCCCGGACTAGCGTCTACGAGCAGTACTTC
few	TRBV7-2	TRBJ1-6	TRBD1	CASSPRPGGQKNSPLHF	TGTGCCAGCAGTCCAAGACCAGGGGGCCAAAAAAATTCACCCCTCCACTTT
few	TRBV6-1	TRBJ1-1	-	CASSAAMNTEAFF	TGTGCCAGCAGTGCGGCCATGAACACTGAAGCTTTCTTT
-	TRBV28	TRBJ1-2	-	CASSLRGGHYGYTF	TGTGCCAGCAGTCTGCGGGGAGGCCACTATGGCTACACCTTC
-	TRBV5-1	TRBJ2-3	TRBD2	CASRGLAENTDTQYF	TGCGCCAGCAGAGGACTAGCGGAAAACACAGATACGCAGTATTTT
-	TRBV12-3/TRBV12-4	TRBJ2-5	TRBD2	CASSLAGGPVGETQYF	TGTGCCAGCAGTCTAGCGGGGGGGCCTGTAGGAGAGACCCAGTACTTC
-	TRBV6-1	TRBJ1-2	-	CASSPGWGDYGYTF	TGTGCCAGCAGCCCCGGATGGGGGGACTATGGCTACACCTTC
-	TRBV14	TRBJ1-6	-	CASSIGPGDNSPLHF	TGTGCCAGCAGCATCGGACCCGGTGATAATTCACCCCTCCACTTT
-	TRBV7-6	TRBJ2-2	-	CASSLDWSGELFF	TGTGCCAGCAGCTTAGACTGGTCCGGGGAGCTGTTTTTT
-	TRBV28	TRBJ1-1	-	CASAGGLTEAFF	TGTGCCAGCGCGGGGGGGTTGACTGAAGCTTTCTTT
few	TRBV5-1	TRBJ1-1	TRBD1	CASGQGAGLLTEAFF	TGCGCCAGCGGCCAGGGGGCAGGGTTGCTCACTGAAGCTTTCTTT
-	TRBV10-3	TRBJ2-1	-	CAISEDSRPAYDEQFF	TGTGCCATCAGTGAGGACAGTCGGCCGGCCTACGATGAGCAGTTCTTC
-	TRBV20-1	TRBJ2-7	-	CSARQVYEQYF	TGCAGTGCTAGACAGGTCTACGAGCAGTACTTC
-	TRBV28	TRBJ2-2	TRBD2	CASGTGTPGGTGELFF	TGTGCCAGCGGTACTGGGACTCCCGGGGGGACCGGGGAGCTGTTTTTT
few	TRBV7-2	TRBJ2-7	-	CASSFEGGGLTYEQYF	TGTGCCAGCAGCTTTGAAGGGGGGGGACTTACCTACGAGCAGTACTTC
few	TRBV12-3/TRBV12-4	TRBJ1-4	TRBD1	CASSLAQGAGANEKLFF	TGTGCCAGCAGTTTAGCACAGGGGGCCGGGGCTAATGAAAAACTGTTTTTT
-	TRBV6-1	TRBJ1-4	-	CASSGTYNEKLFF	TGTGCCAGCAGTGGCACATATAATGAAAAACTGTTTTTT
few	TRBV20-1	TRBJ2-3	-	CSASGMSAADTQYF	TGCAGTGCTAGCGGTATGTCTGCGGCAGATACGCAGTATTTT
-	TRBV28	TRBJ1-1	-	CASSSHVGTEAFF	TGTGCCAGCAGTTCCCATGTTGGTACTGAAGCTTTCTTT
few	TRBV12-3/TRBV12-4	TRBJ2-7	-	CASSLPSHEQYF	TGTGCCAGCAGTTTGCCCTCGCACGAGCAGTACTTC
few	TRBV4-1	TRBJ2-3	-	CASSQVWLGLGDTQYF	TGCGCCAGCAGCCAAGTTTGGCTTGGGCTCGGGGATACGCAGTATTTT
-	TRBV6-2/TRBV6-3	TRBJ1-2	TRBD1	CASHEIPGQTNYGYTF	TGTGCCAGCCATGAGATTCCGGGACAGACTAACTATGGCTACACCTTC
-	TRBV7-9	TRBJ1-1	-	CASSSSSGQSGNTEAFF	TGTGCCAGCAGCTCTAGTAGTGGACAGTCCGGGAACACTGAAGCTTTCTTT
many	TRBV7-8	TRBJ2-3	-	CASSSPGSDTQYF	TGTGCCAGCAGCTCGCCGGGGTCGGATACGCAGTATTTT
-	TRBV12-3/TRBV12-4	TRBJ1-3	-	CASSGPDCSGNTIYF	TGTGCCAGCAGTGGACCGGATTGCTCTGGAAACACCATATATTTT
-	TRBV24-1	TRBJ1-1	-	CATSAGRVSTEAFF	TGTGCCACCAGTGCAGGAAGGGTGAGCACTGAAGCTTTCTTT
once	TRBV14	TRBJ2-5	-	CASSRGMRETQYF	TGTGCCAGCAGCCGAGGGATGAGAGAGACCCAGTACTTC
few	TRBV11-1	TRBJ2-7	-	CASSLVLTGAYEQYF	TGTGCCAGCAGCTTAGTCTTAACGGGGGCCTACGAGCAGTACTTC
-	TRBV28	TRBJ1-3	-	CASLKGGSGNTIYF	TGTGCCAGCCTCAAGGGAGGCTCTGGAAACACCATATATTTT
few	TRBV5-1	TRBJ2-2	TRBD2	CASSLGRANTGELFF	TGCGCCAGCAGCTTAGGGAGGGCCAACACCGGGGAGCTGTTTTTT
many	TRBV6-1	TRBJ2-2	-	CASRAPAEAGELFF	TGTGCCAGCAGAGCCCCGGCGGAGGCCGGGGAGCTGTTTTTT
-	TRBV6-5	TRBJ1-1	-	CASKKGQVNTEAFF	TGTGCCAGCAAGAAAGGACAAGTAAACACTGAAGCTTTCTTT
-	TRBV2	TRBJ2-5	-	CASSEWGQSQGTKYF	TGTGCCAGCAGTGAATGGGGGCAGTCCCAAGGGACCAAGTACTTC
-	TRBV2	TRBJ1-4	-	CASRKTDTTNEKLFF	TGTGCCAGCAGAAAGACAGATACAACTAATGAAAAACTGTTTTTT
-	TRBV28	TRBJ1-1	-	CASSLGGKGNTEAFF	TGTGCCAGCAGTTTAGGGGGCAAAGGGAACACTGAAGCTTTCTTT
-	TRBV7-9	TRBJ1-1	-	CASRPDLNTEAFF	TGTGCCAGCAGACCGGACCTGAACACTGAAGCTTTCTTT
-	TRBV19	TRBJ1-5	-	CASRQGKNQPQHF	TGTGCCAGTAGACAAGGGAAGAATCAGCCCCAGCATTTT
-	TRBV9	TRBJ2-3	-	CASSASGGGPATDTQYF	TGTGCCAGCAGCGCAAGCGGCGGGGGCCCCGCCACAGATACGCAGTATTTT
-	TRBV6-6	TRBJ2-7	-	CASSRRESSYEQYF	TGTGCCAGCAGCCGACGAGAGTCTTCGTACGAGCAGTACTTC
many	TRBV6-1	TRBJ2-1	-	CASTRTDGNNEQFF	TGTGCCAGCACTCGAACGGACGGAAACAATGAGCAGTTCTTC
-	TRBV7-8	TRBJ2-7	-	CASSLPAGEQYF	TGTGCCAGCAGCTTACCGGCTGGCGAGCAGTACTTC
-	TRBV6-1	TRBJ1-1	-	CASSRGSNTEAFF	TGTGCCAGCAGCAGGGGTTCGAACACTGAAGCTTTCTTT
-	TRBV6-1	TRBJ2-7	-	CASSSVQDEQYF	TGTGCCAGCAGCTCAGTCCAGGACGAGCAGTACTTC
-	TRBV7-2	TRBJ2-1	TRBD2	CASSLSSSSGGKNNEQFF	TGTGCCAGCAGCTTAAGCTCGTCTAGCGGGGGCAAGAACAATGAGCAGTTCTTC
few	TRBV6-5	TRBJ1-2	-	CASSYSTQYYGYTF	TGTGCCAGCAGTTACTCGACGCAGTACTATGGCTACACCTTC
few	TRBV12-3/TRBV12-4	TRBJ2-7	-	CASSLSVMGATEQYF	TGTGCCAGCAGTTTATCGGTAATGGGGGCGACAGAGCAGTACTTC
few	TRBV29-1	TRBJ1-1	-	CSATRGWNTEAFF	TGCAGCGCAACCAGGGGCTGGAACACTGAAGCTTTCTTT
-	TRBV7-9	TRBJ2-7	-	CASSQGDNHEQYF	TGTGCCAGCAGCCAAGGTGATAACCACGAGCAGTACTTC
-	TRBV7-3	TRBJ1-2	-	CASICEVYGYTF	TGTGCCAGCATCTGCGAGGTCTATGGCTACACCTTC